Given below is one TCR beta chain in context. This clone's antigen is unknown. Instrument used: Illumina HiSeq 2000. 5'RACE template switching, by which a universal primer site and unique molecular identifiers were added, was used to make TCR beta cDNA libraries. cDNA synthesis was primed from the TCR beta constant segment, followed by two successive PCR amplification steps. Turning to the authors' computational methods: MIGEC was used to demultiplex reads and group reads by UMI, and MiTCR was used to assemble and quantify clonotypes. To remove erroneous sequences, TCR cDNA sequences were retained only when supported by two or more reads. Downstream repertoire analysis used the tcR package, and clonotypes were matched across fractions by CDR3 nucleotide sequence plus V segment. VDJmatch was used to annotate antigen specificity against VDJdb, with one amino acid substitution allowed in CDR3. TCRdb reprocessed the reads into one record per CDR3 protein sequence, lacking DNA. TCRdb, not the original authors, processed these V and J calls. For this sample, the table gives under 600,000 distinct CDR3 sequences. Roughly 1.4% of the sample lies in the top ten.

This specimen belongs to a study of T cells expressing NK-cell markers (dated by TCRdb to between 2020 and 2021). For context, the study as a whole: In sorted CD3+CD56+NKG2C+, CD3+CD56+NKG2C- and CD3+CD56-NKG2C+ T-cell subsets from eight or nine donors, TCR beta-chain repertoires were profiled. Of the eight sequenced donors, seven were found to be HCMV-seropositive and one was found to be HCMV-seronegative. The study sequenced eight donors, all healthy volunteers chosen at random: three men and five women. Sequencing of the libraries produced 2 x 150 bp reads on Illumina HiSeq 2000/2500, MiSeq or NextSeq. Broad study findings and their caveats: Those dominant clonotypes were again the most abundant among CD3+CD56-NKG2C+ cells in a handful of donors, at about 25-60.1%. In six donors, the dominant CD3+CD56+NKG2C+ clonotypes were among the top 10 CD8+ clonotypes and accounted for about 1.0-7.0% of CD8+ T cells. It remained unclear whether the expanded NKG2C-expressing T cell clones were specific for HCMV antigens.

CDR1 SGHRS and CDR2 YFSETQ were looked up in the germline V gene. Measured from the cysteine to the phenylalanine, the CDR3 is 15 residues long. No DNA is given. HCMV-specific IgG was detected in serum with a commercial ELISA kit to determine HCMV serostatus. Peripheral blood mononuclear cells were isolated from blood by Ficoll density gradient centrifugation. This TCR was recovered from a woman in her forties or fifties in good health. Donor details come from another sample of the same person, matched by shared clones. Sequencing was performed on blood T cells: a sorted CD56 or NKG2C T cell subset, CD4+ or CD8+ T cells, or bulk PBMC T cells (not recorded which). Here the chain combines TRBV5-1 and TRBJ2-1; without DNA, the TCRdb call of TRBD2 cannot be checked. The CDR3 protein: CASRTLAGSYNEQFF.